The 27 T cell receptor beta chains below were found in one sample sequenced in a study of control samples from healthy donors and cancer patients. The method was immunoSEQ multiplex PCR; TCRdb's version includes in-frame clones alone and lacks a portion of them. The data contain approximately 93,000 clones, roughly 89% of them singletons. The sequenced material came from PBMCs. The receptor source for this set is a woman between 45 and 65 years old with colorectal cancer.

This clone was seen a single time. This sequence joins TRBV5-1 and TRBJ1-2, with TRBD1 identical over 9 bases. The CDR3 spans 15 residues. V was clipped by 4 bases and J by 0 bases; unmatched bases: 4. Germline CDR1 SGHRS, CDR2 YFSETQ. CDR3 loop: CASSTGQGSNYGYTF. DNA of the CDR3: TGCGCCAGCAGCACCGGACAGGGGTCTAACTATGGCTACACCTTC.

In nucleotides, the CDR3 is TGTGCCAGCAGCGGTATGAGCCCACACACAGGGAAGTACGTC. Amino acid sequence: CASSGMSPHTGKYV. The chain is built from TRBV6-2 or TRBV6-3 and TRBJ2-7; TRBD1 is a possible D gene (6 bases). The CDR3 runs to 14 residues. Per germline, CDR1 MNHEY and CDR2 SVGEGT. Trimming took off 6 bases at V and 11 bases at J, with 23 bases between the two ends.

With regard to this clone: This specimen includes other DNA sequences encoding the same CDR3. The V and J genes are TRBV5-1 and TRBJ2-7; possibly TRBD1 for D (6 bases). The germline V gene encodes CDR1 SGHRS and CDR2 YFSETQ. The CDR3 is 15 amino acids. V gave up 2 bases and J gave up 0 bases, with 12 bases separating them. The CDR3 coding sequence is TGCGCCAGCAGCTTTCGGCAGGACAGCTCCTACGAGCAGTACGTC. This encodes CASSFRQDSSYEQYV.

This chain uses TRBV5-1 with TRBJ2-1, with D unresolved. Germline CDR1 SGHRS, CDR2 YFSETQ. Trimming cost V 0 bases and J 0 bases, with 10 bases left between them. There are 16 residues in the CDR3. The CDR3 loop is CASSLEAQSSYNEQFF. DNA of the CDR3: TGCGCCAGCAGCTTGGAAGCGCAAAGCTCCTACAATGAGCAGTTCTTC. The variable domain in full, with the rest retrieved from reference TRBV5-1 and TRBJ2-1, is KAGVTQTPRYLIKTRGQQVTLSCSPISGHRSVSWYQQTPGQGLQFLFEYFSETQRNKGNFPGRFSGRQFSNSRSEMNVSTLELGDSALYLCASSLEAQSSYNEQFFGPGTRLTVL.

The CDR3 DNA reads as TGTGCCAGCAGCTTGAATGTGGGGGCCCGGAGTACGCAGTATTTT. Amino acids: CASSLNVGARSTQYF. This chain uses TRBV5-4 with TRBJ2-3; D is possibly TRBD1 (6 bases). Trimming pared 1 base from V and 8 bases from J, leaving 17 bases between. CDR3 length: 15 amino acids. Germline V gene data show CDR1 as SGHNT and CDR2 as YYREEE (reference sequence).

The chain uses TRBV25-1 and TRBJ1-2; no definite D call. V was shortened by 0 bases and J by 0 bases, with 2 bases between the two germline ends. Germline CDR1 and CDR2: MGHDK and SYGVNS. This CDR3 comprises 13 residues. CDR3 DNA sequence: TGTGCCAGCAGTGAATACACTAACTATGGCTACACCTTC. As protein: CASSEYTNYGYTF.

The chain combines TRBV4-1 with TRBJ1-1; D is unclear. Germline CDR1 reads MGHRA; CDR2 reads YSYEKL. The CDR3 loop spans 12 amino acids. Trimming cost V 7 bases and J 0 bases, with 6 bases left between them. This chain's CDR3 is CASKALNTEAFF. The CDR3 DNA sequence: TGCGCCAGCAAGGCTTTGAACACTGAAGCTTTCTTT.

The rearrangement links TRBV28 to TRBJ2-1; TRBD2 aligns across 15 bases. The CDR3 covers 19 residues. Germline assignment: CDR1 MDHEN and CDR2 SYDVKM. V lost 7 bases, J lost 1 base, and 11 bases stayed unmatched. The CDR3 sequence: CASTLSGLAGGRSYNEQFF. Written as DNA, the CDR3 is TGTGCCAGCACTCTCTCGGGACTAGCGGGGGGCCGGTCCTACAATGAGCAGTTCTTC.

The V call is TRBV2, the J call TRBJ2-1; 11 positions match TRBD2. The V and J ends lost 5 bases and 6 bases, in that order; junction bases with no gene match: 12. The CDR3 is made up of 17 amino acids. Germline-derived CDR1 and CDR2 are SNHLY and FYNNEI. As DNA, the CDR3 is TGTGCCAGCAGTACCGCTAGCGGGGGGCCTCTGTCCAATGAGCAGTTCTTC. This encodes CASSTASGGPLSNEQFF.

This sequence joins TRBV7-3 and TRBJ2-2; a possible D gene is TRBD1 (8 bases). V lost 5 bases to trimming and J lost 6 bases, with 16 bases between them. The CDR3 length is 15 residues. Germline V lookup: CDR1 SGHTA, CDR2 FQGTGA. The chain's CDR3 is CASSPTGEGSGELFF. CDR3 nucleotides: TGTGCCAGCAGCCCGACAGGGGAGGGATCCGGGGAGCTGTTTTTT.

The V gene is TRBV28, the J gene TRBJ2-3; 9 bases map to TRBD1. Germline CDR1 MDHEN, CDR2 SYDVKM. CDR3 length: 18 residues. V shed 4 bases and J 3 bases; nucleotides not matched to a gene: 14. CDR3 residues: CASSSYGTGLSYTDTQYF. Here the CDR3 DNA reads TGTGCCAGCAGTTCGTACGGGACAGGGTTATCATATACAGATACGCAGTATTTT.

The V gene is TRBV4-3, the J gene TRBJ2-3; 10 bases align to TRBD1. V was clipped by 3 bases and J by 4 bases; unmatched bases: 7. This CDR3 comprises 16 residues. The germline CDR1 and CDR2 sequences are LGHNA and YSLEER. DNA of the CDR3: TGCGCCAGCAGCCAGGGGGACAGGGGAGTAGCAGATACGCAGTATTTT. Translation gives CASSQGDRGVADTQYF.

This chain links TRBV28 with TRBJ1-3; D ambiguous. CDR3 size: 14 residues. Trimming stripped 2 bases from V and 4 bases from J, with 9 bases between. The germline gives CDR1 MDHEN, CDR2 SYDVKM. The CDR3 loop is CASSLTQAGNTIYF. The CDR3 DNA follows: TGTGCCAGCAGTTTAACCCAGGCAGGAAACACCATATATTTT.

CDR3 in DNA: TGTGCCATCAGGACAGATGGGGAGCTGTTTTTT. It is translated as CAIRTDGELFF. This rearrangement joins TRBV10-3 to TRBJ2-2; tentative D call: TRBD1 (5 bases). Per germline, CDR1 ENHRY and CDR2 SYGVKD. This CDR3 is built from 11 residues. Deletions cut 6 bases from V and 8 bases from J, with 7 bases between.

This clone was recorded only once. The V gene is TRBV10-3, the J gene TRBJ1-1; tentative D call: TRBD1 (6 bases). The V gene lost 10 bases and the J gene lost 0 bases, with 12 bases spanning the gap. Germline V gives CDR1 ENHRY, CDR2 SYGVKD. The CDR3 is 13 amino acids. CDR3: CATMGGLNTEAFF. Here the CDR3 DNA reads TGTGCCACCATGGGGGGCCTGAACACTGAAGCTTTCTTT.

V is TRBV18 and J is TRBJ2-2; TRBD1 matches at 9 bases. Germline V gene data show CDR1 as KGHSH and CDR2 as LQKENI. The CDR3 consists of 18 residues. J was trimmed by 0 bases and V by 2 bases; bases with no gene match: 7. The CDR3: CASSPYPTGGANTGELFF. In nucleotides, the CDR3 is TGTGCCAGCTCACCATACCCAACAGGGGGCGCGAACACCGGGGAGCTGTTTTTT.

Only a few counts were recorded for this clone. V is TRBV7-2 and J is TRBJ1-2, with a weak D call TRBD1 (5 bases). The germline CDR1 and CDR2 sequences are SGHTA and FQGNSA. The V and J ends lost 3 bases and 13 bases respectively, with 18 bases between them. CDR3 length equals 13 residues. Here the CDR3 reads CASSFRQGDGLTF. DNA for the CDR3: TGTGCCAGCAGCTTTCGCCAGGGAGATGGTCTCACCTTC.

The chain employs TRBV4-3 and TRBJ2-3; tentative D call: TRBD1 (6 bases). Germline CDR1 LGHNA, CDR2 YSLEER. With 0 bases removed from V and 0 bases from J, the gap between germline ends came to 7 bases. The CDR3 sequence is 15 residues long. CDR3 coding DNA: TGCGCCAGCAGCCAAGATACAGGGAGCACAGATACGCAGTATTTT. It encodes CASSQDTGSTDTQYF.

This chain links TRBV6-6 with TRBJ2-2; D remains ambiguous. Germline V CDR1 and CDR2: MNHNY, SVGAGI (reference sequence). This CDR3 is built from 14 residues. V was clipped by 0 bases and J by 6 bases, with 8 bases between them. The CDR3 reads CASSYSRVAGELFF. The CDR3 DNA reads TGTGCCAGCAGTTACTCAAGAGTGGCCGGGGAGCTGTTTTTT.

V gene TRBV7-3 combines with J gene TRBJ2-1; 7 nucleotides align to TRBD2. V lost 5 bases, J lost 5 bases, and 6 bases stayed unmatched. This CDR3 has 14 amino acids. Per the germline V gene, CDR1 is SGHTA and CDR2 is FQGTGA. CDR3 in DNA: TGTGCCAGCAGCCCAAATGGGGGGGACAATGAGCAGTTCTTC. Protein product: CASSPNGGDNEQFF.

In its sample, this clone was seen once. The rearrangement joins TRBV5-1 to TRBJ1-3, with unresolved D. Trimming left V 5 bases short and J 2 bases short, with 14 bases between. There are 15 residues in the CDR3. From germline, CDR1 is SGHRS and CDR2 YFSETQ. The CDR3 reads CASRQEPNTGNTIYF. DNA for the CDR3: TGCGCCAGCAGGCAGGAGCCCAATACTGGAAACACCATATATTTT.

This chain joins TRBV12-5 and TRBJ2-7; weak D call: TRBD1 (5 bases). The CDR3 is made up of 13 amino acids. V was clipped by 9 bases and J by 3 bases, with 15 bases between them. The germline gives CDR1 LGHNT, CDR2 FRNRAP. Here the CDR3 DNA reads TGTGCTAGCCCACCGCGCAGGGACTACGAGCAGTACGTC. Residues: CASPPRRDYEQYV.

The genes are TRBV9 and TRBJ1-2, with D perhaps TRBD1 (6 bases). V gave up 0 bases and J gave up 2 bases, with 11 bases separating them. The CDR3 consists of 15 residues. Germline V CDR1 and CDR2: SGDLS, YYNGEE. The chain's CDR3 is CASSVEGGRNYGYTF. The CDR3 DNA reads as TGTGCCAGCAGCGTAGAAGGGGGACGAAACTATGGCTACACCTTC.

This chain connects TRBV28 to TRBJ1-2; tentative D call: TRBD1 (6 bases). With 6 bases removed from V and 7 bases from J, the gap between germline ends came to 12 bases. In germline, CDR1 is MDHEN, CDR2 SYDVKM. CDR3 length equals 12 residues. The CDR3 DNA reads TGTGCCAGCAGCAAGGGGGTCGGTGGCTACACCTTC. It specifies CASSKGVGGYTF.

This clone was counted only a few times. The chain has TRBV5-1 and TRBJ1-2; no clear D. The CDR3 spans 18 residues. V lost 4 bases, J lost 0 bases, and 22 bases lay in between. The germline V gene has CDR1 SGHRS and CDR2 YFSETQ. The CDR3 here is CASSQNLRHKDSNYGYTF. DNA for the CDR3: TGCGCCAGCAGCCAGAACTTGCGACATAAGGATTCTAACTATGGCTACACCTTC.

This chain connects TRBV7-8 to TRBJ2-7; 8 bases agree with TRBD2. V lost 2 bases to trimming and J lost 2 bases; unmatched junction nucleotides: 2. The CDR3 length is 14 residues. Per the germline V gene, CDR1 is SGHVS and CDR2 is FQNEAQ. This CDR3 is CASSLRRGAYEQYV. The CDR3 nucleotides read TGTGCCAGCAGCTTAAGGCGGGGGGCCTACGAGCAGTACGTC.

V gene TRBV28 combines with J gene TRBJ1-1, with D possibly TRBD1 on 5 matching bases. V lost 3 bases, J lost 4 bases, and 6 bases lay in between. The CDR3 totals 12 residues. CDR1 and CDR2 (germline): MDHEN, SYDVKM. CDR3 loop: CASSFRVTEAFF. As DNA, the CDR3 is TGTGCCAGCAGTTTCAGGGTCACTGAAGCTTTCTTT.